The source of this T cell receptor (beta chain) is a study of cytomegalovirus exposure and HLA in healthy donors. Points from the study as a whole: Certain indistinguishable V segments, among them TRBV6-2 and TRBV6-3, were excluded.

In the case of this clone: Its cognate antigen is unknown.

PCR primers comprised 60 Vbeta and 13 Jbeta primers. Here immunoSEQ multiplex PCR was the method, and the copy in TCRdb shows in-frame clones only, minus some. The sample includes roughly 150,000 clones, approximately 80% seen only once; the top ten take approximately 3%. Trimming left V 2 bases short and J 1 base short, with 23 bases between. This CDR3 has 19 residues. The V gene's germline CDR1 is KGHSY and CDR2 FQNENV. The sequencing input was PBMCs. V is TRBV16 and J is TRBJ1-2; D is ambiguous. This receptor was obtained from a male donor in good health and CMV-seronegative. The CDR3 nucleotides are TGTGCCAGCAGCCAAGAGGTTGGAGCCCGGGTGAGGGTTAACTATGGCTACACCTTC. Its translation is CASSQEVGARVRVNYGYTF. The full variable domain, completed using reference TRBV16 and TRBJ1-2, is GEEVAQTPKHLVRGEGQKAKLYCAPIKGHSYVFWYQQVLKNEFKFLISFQNENVFDETGMPKERFSAKCLPNSPCSLEIQATKLEDSAVYFCASSQEVGARVRVNYGYTFGSGTRLTVV.